This T cell receptor beta chain originates from a study of OX40 agonist ivuxolimab in advanced cancers. Overall study: Among those treated, three patients had partial responses, one with hepatocellular carcinoma and two with cutaneous melanoma.

The CDR3 spans 16 residues. Germline values: CDR1 SGHTA, CDR2 FQGTGA. V was clipped by 4 bases and J by 1 base; unmatched bases: 3. Repertoires were generated with immunoSEQ multiplex PCR, while TCRdb's copy carries only in-frame clones and drops some. The sample has more than 75,000 clones, about 85% seen once. This clonotype was sampled from an adult with an advanced solid tumor such as melanoma, head and neck, liver or kidney cancer. The chain combines TRBV7-3 with TRBJ2-3; 12 nucleotides line up with TRBD2. The sequencing used CD4+ or CD8+ T cells sorted from blood, collected in a trial of the OX40 agonist ivuxolimab. CDR3 sequence reads: CASSSRTSGGTDTQYF. In DNA form, the CDR3 reads TGTGCCAGCAGCTCTCGGACTAGCGGGGGCACAGATACGCAGTATTTT.